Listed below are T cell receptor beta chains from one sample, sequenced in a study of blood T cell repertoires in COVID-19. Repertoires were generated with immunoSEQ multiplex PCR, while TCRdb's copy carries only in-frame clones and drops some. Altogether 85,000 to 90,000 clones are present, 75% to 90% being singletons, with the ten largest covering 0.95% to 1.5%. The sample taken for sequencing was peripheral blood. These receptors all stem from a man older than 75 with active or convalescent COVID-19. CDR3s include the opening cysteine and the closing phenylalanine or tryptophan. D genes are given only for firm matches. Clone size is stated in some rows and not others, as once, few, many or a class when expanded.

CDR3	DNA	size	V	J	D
CASSQELPLAGNTGELFF	TGTGCCAGCAGCCAAGAACTGCCCCTAGCGGGTAACACCGGGGAGCTGTTTTTT	.	TRBV3-1/TRBV3-2	TRBJ2-2	TRBD2
CASSQEGREGHYNEQFF	TGCGCCAGCAGCCAAGAAGGGCGGGAGGGCCACTACAATGAGCAGTTCTTC	.	TRBV4-1	TRBJ2-1	TRBD2
CASQGQSSGAYEQYF	TGTGCCAGCCAGGGGCAGTCTAGCGGTGCGTACGAGCAGTACTTC	few	TRBV2	TRBJ2-7	.
CATSRETGSPLHF	TGTGCCACCAGCAGGGAGACAGGTTCACCCCTCCACTTT	.	TRBV15	TRBJ1-6	.
CASSYSTGRTNYGYTF	TGTGCCAGCAGTTACTCAACAGGACGGACCAACTATGGCTACACCTTC	.	TRBV6-5	TRBJ1-2	.
CASSFQGVRSTGANVLTF	TGTGCCAGCAGCTTTCAGGGGGTAAGGAGCACTGGGGCCAACGTCCTGACTTTC	.	TRBV11-2	TRBJ2-6	TRBD1
CASSRTGGADTEAFF	TGTGCCAGCAGCCGGACGGGGGGCGCTGATACTGAAGCTTTCTTT	.	TRBV5-5	TRBJ1-1	.
CASSKLAGEETQYF	TGTGCCAGTAGCAAACTAGCGGGAGAGGAGACCCAGTACTTC	.	TRBV19	TRBJ2-5	TRBD2
CASSQDYHLNTEAFF	TGCGCCAGCAGCCAAGATTACCACTTGAACACTGAAGCTTTCTTT	few	TRBV4-3	TRBJ1-1	.
CASSSAQSGANVLTF	TGTGCCAGCAGCTCAGCACAGTCTGGGGCCAACGTCCTGACTTTC	.	TRBV11-3	TRBJ2-6	.
CAWSNYNTGELFF	TGTGCCTGGAGTAATTATAACACCGGGGAGCTGTTTTTT	.	TRBV30	TRBJ2-2	.
CASSQGRAEETQYF	TGTGCCAGCAGCCAAGGCAGGGCCGAAGAGACCCAGTACTTC	.	TRBV4-2	TRBJ2-5	.
CASSQASGRELGTQYF	TGCGCCAGCAGCCAAGCGAGCGGGAGGGAGCTCGGTACGCAGTATTTT	.	TRBV4-3	TRBJ2-3	TRBD2
CAFDRGQGDTGELFF	TGTGCCTTTGACAGGGGGCAAGGCGACACCGGGGAGCTGTTTTTT	once	TRBV30	TRBJ2-2	TRBD1
CASSIKELQETQYF	TGTGCCAGTAGTATAAAAGAGCTCCAAGAGACCCAGTACTTC	few	TRBV19	TRBJ2-5	.
CASSGDRGASTDTQYF	TGCGCCAGCAGCGGGGACAGGGGAGCTAGCACAGATACGCAGTATTTT	.	TRBV5-1	TRBJ2-3	TRBD1
CASSLVGGSGANVLTF	TGTGCCAGCAGCTTAGTAGGGGGCTCTGGGGCCAACGTCCTGACTTTC	.	TRBV7-8	TRBJ2-6	.
CASSPRQGANEKLFF	TGTGCCAGCTCACCACGCCAGGGGGCTAATGAAAAACTGTTTTTT	.	TRBV18	TRBJ1-4	TRBD1
CASSEGRATEAFF	TGTGCCAGCAGTGAGGGCAGGGCTACTGAAGCTTTCTTT	.	TRBV2	TRBJ1-1	.
CASSLLAGVARGGELFF	TGTGCCAGCAGCTTACTAGCGGGAGTCGCTCGGGGCGGGGAGCTGTTTTTT	.	TRBV5-4	TRBJ2-2	TRBD2
CASTPGQRIYGYTF	TGTGCCAGTACTCCGGGACAGAGGATTTATGGCTACACCTTC	few	TRBV19	TRBJ1-2	TRBD1
CASSISGASSYNEQFF	TGTGCCAGTAGTATAAGCGGGGCAAGCTCCTACAATGAGCAGTTCTTC	.	TRBV19	TRBJ2-1	TRBD2
CSVGSRVGEQYF	TGCAGCGTTGGCAGCAGGGTAGGCGAGCAGTACTTC	.	TRBV29-1	TRBJ2-7	.
CASSEVGGGSGYEQYF	TGTGCCAGCAGCGAAGTTGGGGGGGGTAGCGGGTACGAGCAGTACTTC	.	TRBV7-2	TRBJ2-7	TRBD2
CASSWGQGAGDTQYF	TGTGCCAGCAGTTGGGGACAGGGGGCTGGAGATACGCAGTATTTT	.	TRBV7-2	TRBJ2-3	TRBD1
CASSPKTGYNEQFF	TGCGCCAGCAGCCCTAAGACAGGGTACAATGAGCAGTTCTTC	.	TRBV5-1	TRBJ2-1	TRBD1
CASSFTGQGEYF	TGTGCCAGCAGCTTTACGGGACAGGGAGAGTACTTC	once	TRBV7-2	TRBJ2-7	TRBD1
CASTLAQRTQYF	TGTGCCAGCACGCTAGCGCAGAGAACGCAGTATTTT	.	TRBV12-3/TRBV12-4	TRBJ2-3	.
CASSTMTPGETQYF	TGTGCCAGCAGCACGATGACGCCGGGGGAGACCCAGTACTTC	.	TRBV21-1	TRBJ2-5	.
CASGRDRSNEKLFF	TGTGCCAGTGGAAGGGACAGAAGTAATGAAAAACTGTTTTTT	few	TRBV19	TRBJ1-4	TRBD1
CASTTGVHGYTF	TGTGCCAGTACCACCGGGGTGCATGGCTACACCTTC	once	TRBV19	TRBJ1-2	.
CASSLRQGATNEKLFF	TGTGCCAGCAGTCTCCGACAGGGGGCGACTAATGAAAAACTGTTTTTT	.	TRBV28	TRBJ1-4	TRBD1
CASSEGRFTEAFF	TGTGCCAGCAGTGAGGGGAGATTCACTGAAGCTTTCTTT	.	TRBV6-4	TRBJ1-1	.
CASSGNRLSPLHF	TGTGCCAGCAGCGGAAACAGGCTTTCACCCCTCCACTTT	.	TRBV13	TRBJ1-6	.
CASSIDKRYEAFF	TGTGCCAGCAGTATAGATAAGAGGTATGAAGCTTTCTTT	once	TRBV28	TRBJ1-1	.
CASSQDYRNYGYTF	TGCGCCAGCAGCCAAGACTACAGGAACTATGGCTACACCTTC	.	TRBV4-3	TRBJ1-2	.
CASSQDWGDQETQYF	TGCGCCAGCAGCCAAGATTGGGGGGACCAAGAGACCCAGTACTTC	.	TRBV4-3	TRBJ2-5	.
CASSLEEGRGRATDTQYF	TGTGCCAGCAGCTTAGAAGAAGGCAGGGGTAGAGCCACAGATACGCAGTATTTT	once	TRBV7-2	TRBJ2-3	.
CASNVGAINTGELFF	TGTGCCAGCAACGTAGGGGCAATTAACACCGGGGAGCTGTTTTTT	.	TRBV2	TRBJ2-2	.
CASSGGLADYNEQFF	TGCGCCAGCAGCGGGGGACTAGCGGATTACAATGAGCAGTTCTTC	.	TRBV5-1	TRBJ2-1	TRBD2
CASISRGKNTGELFF	TGCGCCAGCATATCGAGGGGGAAGAACACCGGGGAGCTGTTTTTT	few	TRBV10-1	TRBJ2-2	.
CASSLTGGRNYGYTF	TGTGCCAGCAGCTTAACGGGCGGGCGAAACTATGGCTACACCTTC	once	TRBV7-3	TRBJ1-2	.
CASVSTGFTGELFF	TGTGCCAGCGTGTCAACGGGGTTCACCGGGGAGCTGTTTTTT	.	TRBV28	TRBJ2-2	.
CASSFERETEAFF	TGTGCCAGCAGTTTCGAGCGTGAAACTGAAGCTTTCTTT	.	TRBV12-3/TRBV12-4	TRBJ1-1	.
CASSLGGGGSSYEQYF	TGCGCCAGCAGCTTGGGAGGAGGCGGGAGCTCCTACGAGCAGTACTTC	.	TRBV5-1	TRBJ2-7	TRBD2
CASSLTPESNQPQHF	TGCGCCAGCAGCTTGACCCCGGAGAGCAATCAGCCCCAGCATTTT	.	TRBV5-1	TRBJ1-5	.
CASSLDRTGELFF	TGTGCCAGCAGCTTAGATCGTACCGGGGAGCTGTTTTTT	.	TRBV11-3	TRBJ2-2	.
CASSHREPNNQPQHF	TGTGCCAGTAGCCACCGGGAGCCCAACAATCAGCCCCAGCATTTT	.	TRBV19	TRBJ1-5	.
CASSPEGADTGELFF	TGTGCCAGCTCACCAGAGGGGGCCGACACCGGGGAGCTGTTTTTT	.	TRBV18	TRBJ2-2	TRBD1
CASSPGLAGEAEQYF	TGCGCCAGCAGCCCGGGACTAGCGGGAGAAGCCGAGCAGTACTTC	.	TRBV5-1	TRBJ2-7	TRBD2
CAWSPQGYFDEQFF	TGTGCCTGGAGTCCACAGGGGTATTTCGATGAGCAGTTCTTC	.	TRBV30	TRBJ2-1	TRBD1
CSVSRGTNTEAFF	TGCAGCGTTTCCAGGGGAACAAACACTGAAGCTTTCTTT	few	TRBV29-1	TRBJ1-1	.
CASSQEYLGGTGELFF	TGCGCCAGCAGCCAAGAGTATCTCGGGGGGACCGGGGAGCTGTTTTTT	.	TRBV4-3	TRBJ2-2	TRBD2
CAISELTGGAMRTEAFF	TGTGCCATCAGTGAGTTGACAGGGGGCGCGATGAGAACTGAAGCTTTCTTT	.	TRBV10-3	TRBJ1-1	TRBD1
CASSPSGGGAKNIQYF	TGTGCCAGCTCACCCTCGGGCGGAGGAGCCAAAAACATTCAGTACTTC	.	TRBV18	TRBJ2-4	.
CASTLRTGGETEAFF	TGTGCCAGCACCTTAAGGACAGGGGGTGAGACTGAAGCTTTCTTT	.	TRBV27	TRBJ1-1	TRBD1
CASSRIVNTEAFF	TGTGCCAGCAGCCGTATAGTGAACACTGAAGCTTTCTTT	.	TRBV6-5	TRBJ1-1	.
CASSQGGGGNTEAFF	TGTGCCAGCAGCCAAGGAGGGGGGGGGAACACTGAAGCTTTCTTT	.	TRBV4-2	TRBJ1-1	.
CAWSDGGLFGYTF	TGTGCCTGGAGTGATGGGGGCTTGTTTGGCTACACCTTC	.	TRBV30	TRBJ1-2	.
CASSLLAGVAETQYF	TGTGCCAGCAGCTTGCTAGCGGGAGTCGCAGAGACCCAGTACTTC	.	TRBV5-6	TRBJ2-5	TRBD2